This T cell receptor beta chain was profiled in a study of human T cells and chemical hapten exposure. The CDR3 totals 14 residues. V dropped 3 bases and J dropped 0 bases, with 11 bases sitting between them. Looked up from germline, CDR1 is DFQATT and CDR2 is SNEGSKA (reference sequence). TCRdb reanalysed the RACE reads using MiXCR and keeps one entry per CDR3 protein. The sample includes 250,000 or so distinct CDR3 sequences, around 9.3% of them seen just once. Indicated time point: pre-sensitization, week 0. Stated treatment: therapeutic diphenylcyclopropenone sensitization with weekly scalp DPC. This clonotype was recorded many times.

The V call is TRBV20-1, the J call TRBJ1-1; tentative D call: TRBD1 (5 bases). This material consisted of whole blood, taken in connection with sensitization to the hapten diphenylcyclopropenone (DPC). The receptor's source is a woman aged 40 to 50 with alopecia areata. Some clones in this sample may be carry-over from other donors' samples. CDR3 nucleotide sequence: TGCAGTGCTAGTCCGGGACCTTTGAACACTGAAGCTTTCTTT. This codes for CSASPGPLNTEAFF.